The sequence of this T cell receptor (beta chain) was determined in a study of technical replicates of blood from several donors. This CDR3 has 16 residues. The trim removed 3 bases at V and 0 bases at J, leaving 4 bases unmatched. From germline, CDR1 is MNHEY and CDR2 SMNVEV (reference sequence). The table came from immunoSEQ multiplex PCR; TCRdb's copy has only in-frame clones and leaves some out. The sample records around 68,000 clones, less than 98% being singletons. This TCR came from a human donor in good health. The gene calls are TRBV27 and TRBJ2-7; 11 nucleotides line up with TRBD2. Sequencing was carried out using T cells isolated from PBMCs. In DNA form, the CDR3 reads TGTGCCAGCAGTTTGCTAGCGGGAGGTCTCTCCTACGAGCAGTACTTC. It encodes CASSLLAGGLSYEQYF.